This TCR beta chain was recorded in a study of blood T cells in healthy people across ages. The CDR3 sequence is 14 residues long. Looked up from germline, CDR1 is MNHEY and CDR2 is SMNVEV (reference sequence). Whole-study results and caveats: No conclusive comparison of naive versus antigen-experienced cells was possible with unsorted PBMCs. There was a strong correlation between TCR beta diversity and naive T cell percentage. Naive CD4+ cells and diversity were both higher in long-lived donors than in aged donors. Age showed a roughly linear inverse relationship with TCR beta diversity per million T cells.

It was with a sample-barcoded 5' primer and a J-beta primer mix that a second PCR of about 6 to 12 cycles was run. TCRdb re-derived calls from the 5' RACE reads in MiXCR, one entry per CDR3 protein. The data show about 1.7 million distinct CDR3 sequences, about 30% seen once. This clonotype was seen more than once but under ten times. As yet, its antigen is unknown. This TCR was recovered from a woman between 25 and 40 years old in good health. V gene TRBV27 combines with J gene TRBJ2-4, with 9 bases lining up with TRBD1. The DNA end favors TRBJ2-7, so the J call may be wrong. Sequencing used blood. CDR3 sequence (DNA): TGTGCCAGCAGGTGGGACAGGGTCAATAGCGAGCAGTACTTC. As protein: CASRWDRVNSEQYF.